This T cell receptor beta chain was identified in a study of Ad26.COV2.S vaccination and SARS-CoV-2 variants. The germline V gene has CDR1 SGHDT and CDR2 YYEEEE. CDR3 size: 12 residues. V lost 6 bases to trimming and J lost 4 bases, with 7 bases between them. The table came from immunoSEQ multiplex PCR; TCRdb's copy has only in-frame clones and leaves some out. Of around 450,000 clones in the sample, roughly 89% were seen once. Regarding treatment: about 20 received Ad26.COV2.S at low or high dose, single or two shots; roughly five received placebo; per-sample allocation not given. It was on day 63 after the first vaccine or placebo injection that samples were taken.

This sequence joins TRBV5-6 and TRBJ2-2; D not resolved. The sample was peripheral blood, taken in a trial of Ad26.COV2.S vaccine versus placebo. The clonotype was recovered from a person between 18 and 60 years old who received the Ad26.COV2.S COVID-19 vaccine or a placebo. CDR3 sequence: CASTRLTGELFF. The CDR3 region has the DNA TGTGCCAGCACCAGACTCACCGGGGAGCTGTTTTTT.